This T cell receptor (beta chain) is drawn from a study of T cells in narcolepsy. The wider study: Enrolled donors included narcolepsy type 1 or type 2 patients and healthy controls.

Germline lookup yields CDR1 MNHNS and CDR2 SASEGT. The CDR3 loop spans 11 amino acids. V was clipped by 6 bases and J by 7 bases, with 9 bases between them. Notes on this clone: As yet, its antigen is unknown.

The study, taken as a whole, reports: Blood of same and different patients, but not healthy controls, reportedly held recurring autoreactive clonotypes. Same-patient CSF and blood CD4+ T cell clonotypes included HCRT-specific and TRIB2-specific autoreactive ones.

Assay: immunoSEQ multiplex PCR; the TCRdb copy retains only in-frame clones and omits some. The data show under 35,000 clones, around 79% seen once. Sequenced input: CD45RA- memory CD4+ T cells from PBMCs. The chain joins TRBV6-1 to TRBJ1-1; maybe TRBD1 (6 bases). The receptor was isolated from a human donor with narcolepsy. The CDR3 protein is CASRGQIEAFF. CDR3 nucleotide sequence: TGTGCCAGCAGAGGACAGATTGAAGCTTTCTTT.